The next 14 T cell receptor beta chains were all read from a single sample in a study of T cells in Graves' hyperthyroidism and ophthalmopathy. It was RNA transcripts that yielded the amplified TCR beta CDR3 regions. TCR CDR3 regions were first amplified by RT-PCR with HTBI primers. TCRdb reprocessed the multiplex PCR reads with MiXCR, giving one entry per CDR3 protein. The sample has under 400,000 distinct CDR3 sequences; under 25% are singletons. The source material was blood. Source of these receptors: a woman between 45 and 60 years old with Graves' hyperthyroidism.

This chain connects TRBV5-1 to TRBJ1-3, with D possibly being TRBD1 (5 bases). Trimming removed 4 bases from V and 3 bases from J, with 11 bases in between. CDR1 SGHRS and CDR2 YFSETQ come from the germline V gene. This CDR3 spans 14 amino acids. The CDR3, as DNA: TGCGCCAGCAGCGACGGGGCTCGTGGAAACACCATATATTTT. Encoded protein: CASSDGARGNTIYF.

This clonotype was observed a few times. This sequence joins TRBV20-1 and TRBJ1-1; tentatively, D is TRBD1 (5 bases). From germline, CDR1 is DFQATT and CDR2 SNEGSKA (reference sequence). V shed 6 bases and J shed 4 bases, with 12 bases lying between them. CDR3 size: 12 residues. CDR3 DNA sequence: TGCAGTGCCAAACAGGTCTCCACTGAAGCTTTCTTT. It specifies CSAKQVSTEAFF.

J is TRBJ2-3 and V is TRBV5-1; a possible D gene is TRBD1 (5 bases). Trimming cost V 5 bases and J 3 bases, with 13 bases left between them. CDR1 SGHRS and CDR2 YFSETQ come from the germline V gene. This CDR3 comprises 14 residues. The CDR3 sequence is CASSTVRETDTQYF. The CDR3 DNA sequence: TGCGCCAGCAGTACAGTCAGGGAAACAGATACGCAGTATTTT. The variable domain in full, with the rest retrieved from reference TRBV5-1 and TRBJ2-3, is KAGVTQTPRYLIKTRGQQVTLSCSPISGHRSVSWYQQTPGQGLQFLFEYFSETQRNKGNFPGRFSGRQFSNSRSEMNVSTLELGDSALYLCASSTVRETDTQYFGPGTRLTVL.

About this clonotype itself: One base away lies a much larger clone, so this may be a sequencing read error. The chain has TRBV5-1 and TRBJ1-5; 8 bases match TRBD1. The CDR3 is made up of 15 amino acids. Germline V gives CDR1 SGHRS, CDR2 YFSETQ. CDR3 DNA: TGCGCCAGCAGCGACGGACAGGGTGGCAATCAGACCCAGCATTTT. Protein: CASSDGQGGNQTQHF. The variable domain in full, with the rest retrieved from reference TRBV5-1 and TRBJ1-5, is KAGVTQTPRYLIKTRGQQVTLSCSPISGHRSVSWYQQTPGQGLQFLFEYFSETQRNKGNFPGRFSGRQFSNSRSEMNVSTLELGDSALYLCASSDGQGGNQTQHFGDGTRLSIL.

V and J are TRBV27 and TRBJ2-3, with D possibly TRBD1 on 6 matching bases. The CDR3 spans 17 residues. Germline V gene sequence: CDR1 MNHEY, CDR2 SMNVEV (reference sequence). The V gene lost 1 base and the J gene lost 4 bases, with 18 bases spanning the gap. The CDR3 coding sequence is TGTGCCAGCAGTTTATATCCCCCCCCCAGGGGTCCAGATACGCAGTATTTT. This sequence encodes CASSLYPPPRGPDTQYF.

This clonotype was seen repeatedly, ten times or more. The chain joins TRBV3-1 to TRBJ2-2, with 14 positions matching TRBD2. The CDR3 loop spans 16 amino acids. V lost 1 base, J lost 7 bases, and 2 bases stayed unmatched. Germline V gene lookup returns CDR1 LGHDT and CDR2 YNNKEL (reference sequence). The CDR3 region has the DNA TGTGCCAGCAGCCAAGCGGGACTAGCGGGAGACGGGGAGCTGTTTTTT. Amino acids: CASSQAGLAGDGELFF.

This clonotype has at least ten counts. CDR3 bases: TGTGCCAGCAGTTACAGGGGGCTTAGCAATCAGCCCCAGCATTTT. It specifies CASSYRGLSNQPQHF. V usage is TRBV6-6 and J usage is TRBJ1-5; 7 bases line up with TRBD1. This CDR3 contains 15 residues. J was trimmed by 0 bases and V by 2 bases; bases with no gene match: 1. Germline V gene data show CDR1 as MNHNY and CDR2 as SVGAGI (reference sequence).

This clonotype has a count of ten or more. The rearrangement links TRBV11-3 to TRBJ2-1; TRBD2 aligns across 7 bases. The CDR3 is 16 residues long. The germline V gene encodes CDR1 SGHNT and CDR2 YENEEA. V was clipped by 5 bases and J by 4 bases; unmatched bases: 11. The CDR3 reads CASSPPVGGSYNEQFF. The CDR3 DNA sequence: TGTGCCAGCAGCCCCCCGGTGGGCGGGAGTTACAATGAGCAGTTCTTC.

V is TRBV10-3 and J is TRBJ2-1; 9 bases match TRBD2. CDR1 is ENHRY, CDR2 SYGVKD, per germline. V shed 4 bases, J shed 5 bases, and the junction held 3 bases outside the gene matches. The CDR3 loop spans 14 amino acids. The CDR3 DNA reads TGTGCCATCAGTGGGACTAGCGACAACAATGAGCAGTTCTTC. This encodes CAISGTSDNNEQFF.

Many counts were recorded for this clonotype. V gene TRBV5-1 combines with J gene TRBJ2-7; unclear D gene. CDR1 and CDR2 (germline): SGHRS, YFSETQ. The germline V and J ends were trimmed by 4 bases and 2 bases, with 13 bases remaining between them. The CDR3 covers 14 residues. DNA of the CDR3: TGCGCCAGCAGCAGGGTCGACACCACCTACGAGCAGTACTTC. This codes for CASSRVDTTYEQYF.

A single count supports this clonotype. This may come from a read error, since a much larger clone is one base off. This rearrangement joins TRBV12-3 or TRBV12-4 to TRBJ1-5, with a tentative D call TRBD1 (5 bases). CDR3 size: 16 residues. The V gene lost 6 bases and the J gene lost 7 bases, with 22 bases spanning the gap. This CDR3 is CASRGAGTSVGQPQHF. The CDR3 DNA is TGTGCCAGCAGGGGAGCCGGGACCTCGGTGGGGCAGCCCCAGCATTTT.

Concerning this clonotype itself: This may be a read error: a much more frequent sequence differs by one nucleotide. This chain uses TRBV11-2 with TRBJ2-7; D remains ambiguous. Germline V lookup: CDR1 SGHAT, CDR2 FQNNGV. This CDR3 has 13 residues. In DNA form, the CDR3 reads TGTGCCGGCAGCCCTCGATATGCCTACGAGCAGTACTTC. This encodes CAGSPRYAYEQYF.

This clonotype was detected many times. The V and J genes are TRBV9 and TRBJ2-5, with D perhaps matching TRBD1 or TRBD2 (5 bases each). Germline loops: CDR1 SGDLS, CDR2 YYNGEE. This CDR3 contains 15 residues. The V end was cut by 2 bases, the J end by 3 bases, with 14 bases between. The CDR3 protein is CASSVSGTVKETQYF. The CDR3 DNA reads as TGTGCCAGCAGCGTTTCCGGGACGGTGAAAGAGACCCAGTACTTC. The full variable domain, rest sourced from reference TRBV9 and TRBJ2-5, is DSGVTQTPKHLITATGQRVTLRCSPRSGDLSVYWYQQSLDQGLQFLIQYYNGEERAKGNILERFSAQQFPDLHSELNLSSLELGDSALYFCASSVSGTVKETQYFGPGTRLLVL.

A few counts support this clonotype. The CDR3 is CSARDLQDMAQHF. CDR3 sequence (DNA): TGCAGTGCTAGAGATTTACAGGACATGGCCCAGCATTTT. The chain combines TRBV20-1 with TRBJ1-5; maybe TRBD1 (5 bases). The V gene lost 0 bases and the J gene lost 11 bases, with 14 bases spanning the gap. Germline V lookup: CDR1 DFQATT, CDR2 SNEGSKA (reference sequence). The length of the CDR3 is 13 residues.